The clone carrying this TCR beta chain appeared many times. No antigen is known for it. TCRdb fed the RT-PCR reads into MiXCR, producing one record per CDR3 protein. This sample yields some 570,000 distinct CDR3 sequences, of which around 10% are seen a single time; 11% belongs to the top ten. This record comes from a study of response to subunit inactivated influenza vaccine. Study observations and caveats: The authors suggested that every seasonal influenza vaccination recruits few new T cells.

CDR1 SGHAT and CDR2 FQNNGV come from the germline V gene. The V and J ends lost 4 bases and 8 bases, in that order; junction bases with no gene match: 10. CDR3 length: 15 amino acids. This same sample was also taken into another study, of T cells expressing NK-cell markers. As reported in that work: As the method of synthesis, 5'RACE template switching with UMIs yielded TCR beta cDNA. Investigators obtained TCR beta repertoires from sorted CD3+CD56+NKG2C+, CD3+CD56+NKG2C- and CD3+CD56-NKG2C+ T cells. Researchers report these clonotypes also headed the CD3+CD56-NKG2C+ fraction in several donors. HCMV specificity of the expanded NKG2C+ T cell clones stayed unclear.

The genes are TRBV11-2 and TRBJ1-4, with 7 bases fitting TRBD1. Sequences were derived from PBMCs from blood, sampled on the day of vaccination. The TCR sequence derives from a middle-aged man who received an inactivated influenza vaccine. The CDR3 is CASSYQRGRVEKLFF. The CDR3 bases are TGTGCCAGCAGCTACCAGAGGGGGCGAGTCGAAAAACTGTTTTTT.